This T cell receptor beta chain was captured by sequencing in a study of T cells after yellow fever vaccination. Whole-study results and caveats: Few clonotypes appeared in both CD4 and CD8 compartments. It was a weaker secondary response, yet one that peaked faster, at day 5 versus 15.

This clonotype turned up a few times. The antigen is unknown. TCRdb processed the 5' RACE reads anew with MiXCR; each CDR3 protein has one entry. This sample has hundreds of thousands of distinct CDR3 sequences, with around 17% found just once. The CDR3 contains 15 residues. V gave up 0 bases and J gave up 0 bases, with 7 bases separating them. CDR1 SEHNR and CDR2 FQNEAQ come from the germline V gene (reference sequence). Sample: PBMCs, taken 5 days after the first yellow fever vaccination. The TCR comes from a man in his late teens or twenties who received the YFV17D yellow fever vaccine. V is TRBV7-9 and J is TRBJ2-3; no clear D gene. Here the CDR3 reads CASSLAVASTDTQYF. CDR3 coding DNA: TGTGCCAGCAGCTTAGCGGTGGCCAGCACAGATACGCAGTATTTT. The full variable domain, completed using reference TRBV7-9 and TRBJ2-3, is DTGVSQNPRHKITKRGQNVTFRCDPISEHNRLYWYRQTLGQGPEFLTYFQNEAQLEKSRLLSDRFSAERPKGSFSTLEIQRTEQGDSAMYLCASSLAVASTDTQYFGPGTRLTVL.